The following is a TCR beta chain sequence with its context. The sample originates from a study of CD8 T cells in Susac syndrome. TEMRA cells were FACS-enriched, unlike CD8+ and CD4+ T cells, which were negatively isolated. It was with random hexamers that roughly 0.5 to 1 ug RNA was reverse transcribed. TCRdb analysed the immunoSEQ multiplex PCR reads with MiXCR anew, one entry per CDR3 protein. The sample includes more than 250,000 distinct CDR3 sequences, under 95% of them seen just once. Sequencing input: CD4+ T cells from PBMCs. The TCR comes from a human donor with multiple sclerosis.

CDR3 residues: CASSPTGTVGPQHF. In DNA form, the CDR3 reads TGTGCCAGCAGCCCCACAGGGACCGTAGGGCCCCAGCATTTT. V is TRBV3-1 and J is TRBJ1-5, with D tentatively TRBD1 (6 bases). From germline, CDR1 is LGHDT and CDR2 YNNKEL (reference sequence). The V end lost 4 bases, the J end lost 9 bases, and 16 bases lay between the germline ends. The CDR3 covers 14 residues.